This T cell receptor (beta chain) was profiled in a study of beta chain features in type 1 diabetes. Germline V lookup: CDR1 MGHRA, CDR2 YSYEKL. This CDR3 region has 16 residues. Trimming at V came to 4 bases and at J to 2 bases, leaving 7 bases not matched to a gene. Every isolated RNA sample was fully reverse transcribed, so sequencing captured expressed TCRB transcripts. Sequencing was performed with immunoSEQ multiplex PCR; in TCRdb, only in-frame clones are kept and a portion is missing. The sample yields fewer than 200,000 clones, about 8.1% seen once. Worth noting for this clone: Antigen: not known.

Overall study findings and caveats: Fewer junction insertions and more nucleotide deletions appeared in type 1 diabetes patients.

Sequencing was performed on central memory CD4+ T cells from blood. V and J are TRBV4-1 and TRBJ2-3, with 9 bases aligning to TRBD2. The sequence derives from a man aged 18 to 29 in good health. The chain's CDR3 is CASSRVAGGNTDTQYF. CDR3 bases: TGCGCCAGCAGCCGAGTTGCGGGGGGGAACACAGATACGCAGTATTTT.